This entry lists 6 T cell receptor beta chains sequenced from one sample in a study of identical twins. TCRdb re-analysed the 5' RACE reads in MiXCR, keeping a single row per CDR3 protein. The sample shows roughly 1,500,000 distinct CDR3 sequences, 25% to 35% of them seen only once. The material sequenced was cord blood. The receptors here all came from a newborn girl in good health.

The chain combines TRBV24-1 with TRBJ1-2; possibly TRBD1 for D (6 bases). The CDR3 has 13 amino acids. V was trimmed by 5 bases and J by 8 bases, leaving 14 bases between them. Germline lookup yields CDR1 KGHDR and CDR2 SFDVKD. The CDR3, as DNA: TGTGCCACCAGTGGCGCGAATGGGGGCGGCTACACCTTC. This translates into CATSGANGGGYTF.

This clonotype occurred once. A much bigger clone sits one base away, suggesting this may be a read error. J is TRBJ2-1 and V is TRBV29-1, with no clear D. TRBJ2-7 matches the DNA end more closely, so the J call is doubtful. CDR1 and CDR2 from the germline V gene are SQVTM and ANQGSEA. This CDR3 has 12 residues. The CDR3 bases are TGCAGCGTCGACCACCTCTACAATGAGCAGTACTTC. This translates into CSVDHLYNEQYF.

This clonotype was detected only a few times. The CDR3 here is CSARDHDRLKGYTF. CDR3 DNA sequence: TGCAGTGCTAGAGATCACGACAGGCTCAAAGGCTACACCTTC. The rearrangement joins TRBV20-1 to TRBJ1-2; a weak D match, TRBD1 (6 bases). Germline-derived CDR1 and CDR2 are DFQATT and SNEGSKA (reference sequence). This CDR3 region has 14 residues. Trimming removed 0 bases from V and 8 bases from J, with 16 bases in between.

This clonotype was detected only a few times. The genes are TRBV5-5 and TRBJ1-1; no firm D call. The CDR3 covers 14 residues. V shed 1 base and J shed 3 bases, with 10 bases lying between them. CDR1 and CDR2 from the germline V gene are SGHKS and YYEKEE (reference sequence). CDR3 residues: CASSLLAPDTEAFF. The CDR3 DNA follows: TGTGCCAGCAGCTTGCTGGCGCCGGACACTGAAGCTTTCTTT.

In regard to this clonotype: A clone one base away is much larger, so this may be a read error. CDR3 in amino acids: CASSFSGTYGQYF. The CDR3 DNA sequence: TGTGCCAGCAGTTTCTCCGGGACCTACGGGCAGTACTTC. The V gene is TRBV27, the J gene TRBJ2-7; D may match TRBD1 or TRBD2 (5 bases each). Germline-derived CDR1 and CDR2 are MNHEY and SMNVEV (reference sequence). This CDR3 has 13 residues.

The chain joins TRBV27 to TRBJ2-5; 12 positions match TRBD2. Trimming took 7 bases from V and 4 from J; bases not matched to a gene: 7. Germline-derived CDR1 and CDR2 are MNHEY and SMNVEV (reference sequence). This CDR3 has 15 residues. CDR3 coding DNA: TGTGCCAGCAACACTAGCGGGAGGCTGGGAGAGACCCAGTACTTC. This encodes CASNTSGRLGETQYF.